This T cell receptor (beta chain) comes out of a study of blood T cell repertoires in COVID-19. Assay used: immunoSEQ multiplex PCR; TCRdb lists only in-frame clones, some missing. This repertoire shows roughly 60,000 clones, around 86% found once; its top ten account for roughly 1.2%. This clone was counted once. Germline V gives CDR1 SGDLS, CDR2 YYNGEE. V was trimmed by 4 bases and J by 6 bases, leaving 17 bases between them. The CDR3 consists of 15 residues. Sequenced: peripheral blood. J is TRBJ1-5 and V is TRBV9, with D perhaps matching TRBD1 (5 bases). The source of this sequence is a man between 35 and 55 years old with acute or convalescent COVID-19. This CDR3 is CASSPLGGVGQPQHF. CDR3 nucleotide sequence: TGTGCCAGCAGCCCCCTAGGAGGGGTGGGTCAGCCCCAGCATTTT.